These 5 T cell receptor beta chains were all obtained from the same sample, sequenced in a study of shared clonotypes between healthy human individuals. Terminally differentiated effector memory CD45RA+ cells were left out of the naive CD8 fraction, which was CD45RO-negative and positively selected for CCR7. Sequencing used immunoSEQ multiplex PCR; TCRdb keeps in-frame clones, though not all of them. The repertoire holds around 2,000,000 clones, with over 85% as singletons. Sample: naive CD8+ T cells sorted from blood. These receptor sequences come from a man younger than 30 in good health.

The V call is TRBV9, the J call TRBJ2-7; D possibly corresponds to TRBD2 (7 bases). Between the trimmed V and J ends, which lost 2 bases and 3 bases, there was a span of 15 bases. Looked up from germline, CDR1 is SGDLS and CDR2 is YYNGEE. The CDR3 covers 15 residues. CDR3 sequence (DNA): TGTGCCAGCAGCGTTTCTAGCGGAGGGGGCTACGAGCAGTACTTC. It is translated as CASSVSSGGGYEQYF.

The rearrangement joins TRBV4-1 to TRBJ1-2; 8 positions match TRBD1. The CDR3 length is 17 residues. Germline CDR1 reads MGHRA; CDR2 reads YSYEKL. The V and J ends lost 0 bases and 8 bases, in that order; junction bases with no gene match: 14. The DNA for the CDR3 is TGCGCCAGCAGCCAAGAGGGCCCGGGGGCAGGGGGCGAGGGCTACACCTTC. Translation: CASSQEGPGAGGEGYTF.

This chain's CDR3 is CATSDREETQYF. DNA for the CDR3: TGTGCCACTTCGGACAGGGAGGAGACCCAGTACTTC. The chain carries TRBV10-3 and TRBJ2-5; TRBD1 matches 8 bases. CDR1 and CDR2 from the germline V gene are ENHRY and SYGVKD. V trimming: 10 bases; J trimming: 5 bases; junction bases outside the gene matches: 6. CDR3 length: 12 amino acids.

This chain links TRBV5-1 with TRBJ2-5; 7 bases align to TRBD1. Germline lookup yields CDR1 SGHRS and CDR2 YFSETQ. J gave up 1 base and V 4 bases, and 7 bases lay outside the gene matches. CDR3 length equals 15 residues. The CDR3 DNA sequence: TGCGCCAGCAGCCCAGGGACAGCAACCCAAGAGACCCAGTACTTC. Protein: CASSPGTATQETQYF.

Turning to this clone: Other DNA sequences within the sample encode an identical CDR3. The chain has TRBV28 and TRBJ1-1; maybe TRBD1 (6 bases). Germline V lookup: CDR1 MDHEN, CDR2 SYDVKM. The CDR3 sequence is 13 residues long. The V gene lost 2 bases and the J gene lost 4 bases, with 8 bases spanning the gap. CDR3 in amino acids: CASSLTGTTEAFF. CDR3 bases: TGTGCCAGCAGTTTAACAGGGACCACTGAAGCTTTCTTT.